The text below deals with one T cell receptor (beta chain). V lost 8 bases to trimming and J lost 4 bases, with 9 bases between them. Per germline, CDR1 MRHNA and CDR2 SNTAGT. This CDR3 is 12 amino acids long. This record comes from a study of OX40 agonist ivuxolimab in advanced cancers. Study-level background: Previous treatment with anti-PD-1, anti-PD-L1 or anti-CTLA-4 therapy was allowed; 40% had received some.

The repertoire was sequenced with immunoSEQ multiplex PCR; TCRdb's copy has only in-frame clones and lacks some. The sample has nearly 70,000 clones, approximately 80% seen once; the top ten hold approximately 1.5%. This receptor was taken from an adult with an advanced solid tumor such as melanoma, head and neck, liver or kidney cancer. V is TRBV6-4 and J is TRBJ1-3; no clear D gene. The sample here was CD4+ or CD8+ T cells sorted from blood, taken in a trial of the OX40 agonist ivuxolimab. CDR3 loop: CASVKIGNTIYF. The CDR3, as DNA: TGTGCCAGCGTCAAGATAGGAAACACCATATATTTT.